These 6 T cell receptor beta chains were sequenced from one sample in a study of T cell responses to AZD1222 COVID-19 vaccine. Profiling relied on immunoSEQ multiplex PCR, and the TCRdb table lists in-frame clones only, not all of them. The repertoire holds approximately 130,000 clones, with about nine tenths as singletons. The source was peripheral blood, collected on day 0 of AZD1222 vaccination. Receptors were obtained from an adult in good health.

The chain uses TRBV19 and TRBJ2-6; weak D call: TRBD1 (6 bases). The CDR3 is 15 amino acids. Trimming shortened V by 5 bases and J by 2 bases, and 10 bases separated the two germline ends. Germline V gene sequence: CDR1 LNHDA, CDR2 SQIVND (reference sequence). The CDR3 sequence: CASSSGVAGANVLTF. CDR3 in DNA: TGTGCCAGTAGTTCAGGGGTTGCTGGGGCCAACGTCCTGACTTTC.

V and J are TRBV5-1 and TRBJ2-7, with D tentatively TRBD2 (7 bases). Germline V lookup: CDR1 SGHRS, CDR2 YFSETQ. This CDR3 comprises 14 residues. Trimming shortened V by 0 bases and J by 4 bases, and 11 bases separated the two germline ends. CDR3 DNA: TGCGCCAGCAGCTTGGAGGGGGAGGGTTACGAGCAGTACTTC. It encodes CASSLEGEGYEQYF.

This chain links TRBV9 with TRBJ1-3, with D uncertain. This CDR3 comprises 19 residues. Trimming cost V 0 bases and J 0 bases, with 19 bases left between them. The V gene's germline CDR1 is SGDLS and CDR2 YYNGEE. CDR3 bases: TGTGCCAGCAGCGTAGACCCGGCAGCTTCCACGATCTCTGGAAACACCATATATTTT. It translates to CASSVDPAASTISGNTIYF.

The V call is TRBV11-2, the J call TRBJ1-4; the D is unclear. V was shortened by 0 bases and J by 5 bases, with 10 bases between the two germline ends. CDR3 length: 15 amino acids. The V gene's germline CDR1 is SGHAT and CDR2 FQNNGV. The CDR3 DNA is TGTGCCAGCAGCTTAGATGGGTGGTTGAATGAAAAACTGTTTTTT. Its protein is CASSLDGWLNEKLFF.

The chain recombines TRBV12-3 or TRBV12-4 with TRBJ1-3; D gene unclear. V lost 4 bases to trimming and J lost 8 bases, with 6 bases between them. This CDR3 is built from 11 residues. CDR3: CASSSDHTIYF. CDR3 in DNA: TGTGCCAGCAGTTCGGACCACACCATATATTTT.

As regards this clone: This CDR3 is also generated by other DNA sequences in the sample. This rearrangement joins TRBV7-2 to TRBJ2-3; 7 nucleotides line up with TRBD2. Germline values: CDR1 SGHTA, CDR2 FQGNSA. The CDR3 has 14 amino acids. V dropped 2 bases and J dropped 2; count of bases not matched to a gene: 1. The CDR3 region is CASSLSGTTDTQYF. CDR3 DNA: TGTGCCAGCAGCTTAAGCGGGACCACAGATACGCAGTATTTT. Combining the CDR3 with reference TRBV7-2 and TRBJ2-3 gives the whole variable domain GAGVSQSPSNKVTEKGKDVELRCDPISGHTALYWYRQSLGQGLEFLIYFQGNSAPDKSGLPSDRFSAERTGGSVSTLTIQRTQQEDSAVYLCASSLSGTTDTQYFGPGTRLTVL.